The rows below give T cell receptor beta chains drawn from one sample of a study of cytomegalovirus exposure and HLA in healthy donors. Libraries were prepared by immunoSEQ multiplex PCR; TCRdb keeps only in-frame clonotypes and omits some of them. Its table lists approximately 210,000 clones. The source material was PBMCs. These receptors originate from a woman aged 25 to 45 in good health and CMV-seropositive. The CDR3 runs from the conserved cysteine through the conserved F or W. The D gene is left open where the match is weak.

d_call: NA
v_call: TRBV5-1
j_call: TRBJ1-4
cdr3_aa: CASSRHGGSLPENANEKLFF
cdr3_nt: TGCGCCAGCAGCCGCCACGGCGGGTCTTTACCGGAAAATGCGAATGAAAAACTGTTTTTT

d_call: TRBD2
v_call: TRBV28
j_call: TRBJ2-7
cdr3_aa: CASTPVAGGFIRQYF
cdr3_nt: TGTGCCAGCACCCCGGTGGCGGGAGGATTCATTCGGCAGTACTTC

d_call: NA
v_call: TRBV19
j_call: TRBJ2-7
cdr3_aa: CASSKLKTHSYEQYF
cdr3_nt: TGTGCCAGTAGTAAACTGAAAACCCACTCCTACGAGCAGTACTTC

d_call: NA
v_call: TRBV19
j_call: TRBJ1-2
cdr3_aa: CASREGHGYTF
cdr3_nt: TGTGCCAGTAGAGAGGGTCATGGCTACACCTTC

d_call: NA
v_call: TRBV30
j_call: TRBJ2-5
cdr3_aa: CAWSPTGETQYF
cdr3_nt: TGTGCCTGGAGTCCTACGGGGGAGACCCAGTACTTC

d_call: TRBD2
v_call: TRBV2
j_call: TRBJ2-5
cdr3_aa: CASKRASGGEETQYF
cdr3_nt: TGTGCCAGCAAACGGGCTAGCGGGGGAGAAGAGACCCAGTACTTC

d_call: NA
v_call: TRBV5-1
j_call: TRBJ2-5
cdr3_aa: CASSWGTGGGETQYF
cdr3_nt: TGCGCCAGCAGCTGGGGAACAGGGGGGGGAGAGACCCAGTACTTC

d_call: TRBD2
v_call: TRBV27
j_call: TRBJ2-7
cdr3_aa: CASSSGTSRYEQYF
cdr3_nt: TGTGCCAGCAGTTCCGGGACTAGCAGGTACGAGCAGTACTTC

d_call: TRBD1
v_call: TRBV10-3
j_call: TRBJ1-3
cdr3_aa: CAISDAGGGNTIYF
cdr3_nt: TGTGCCATCAGTGATGCAGGGGGTGGAAACACCATATATTTT

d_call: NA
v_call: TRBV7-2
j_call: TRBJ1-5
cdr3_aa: CASSLDRTGPQHF
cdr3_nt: TGTGCCAGCAGCTTAGACAGGACGGGGCCCCAGCATTTT

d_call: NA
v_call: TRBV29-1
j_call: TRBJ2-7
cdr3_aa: CSVEEGASVQYF
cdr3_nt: TGCAGCGTTGAAGAGGGCGCATCAGTGCAGTACTTC

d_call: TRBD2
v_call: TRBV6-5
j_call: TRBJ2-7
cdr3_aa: CASSYVRTSGYEQYF
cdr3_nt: TGTGCCAGCAGTTACGTCCGGACTAGCGGTTACGAGCAGTACTTC

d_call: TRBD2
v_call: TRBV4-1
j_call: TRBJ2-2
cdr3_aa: CASRPGLAGSANTGELFF
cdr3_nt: TGCGCCAGCAGACCTGGACTAGCGGGGTCCGCGAACACCGGGGAGCTGTTTTTT

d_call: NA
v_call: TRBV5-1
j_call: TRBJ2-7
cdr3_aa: CASSPAISAGTSYEQYF
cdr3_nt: TGCGCCAGCAGCCCGGCAATTTCGGCGGGGACCTCCTACGAGCAGTACTTC

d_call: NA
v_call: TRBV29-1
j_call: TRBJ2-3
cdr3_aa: CSVEDAGGTDTQYF
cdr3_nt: TGCAGCGTTGAAGATGCAGGGGGCACAGATACGCAGTATTTT

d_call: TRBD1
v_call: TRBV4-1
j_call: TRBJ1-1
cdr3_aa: CASSQWTGANLIEAFF
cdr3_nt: TGCGCCAGCAGCCAATGGACAGGGGCGAACCTAATTGAAGCTTTCTTT

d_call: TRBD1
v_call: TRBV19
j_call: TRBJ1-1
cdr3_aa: CASALRQGATEAFF
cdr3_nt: TGTGCCAGCGCACTCAGGCAGGGGGCCACTGAAGCTTTCTTT

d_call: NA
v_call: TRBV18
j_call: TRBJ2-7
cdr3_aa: CASSAWDTRPEQYF
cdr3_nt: TGTGCCAGCTCAGCCTGGGACACCCGCCCCGAGCAGTACTTC

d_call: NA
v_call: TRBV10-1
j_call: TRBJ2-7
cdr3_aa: CASSGQRNEQYF
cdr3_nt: TGCGCCAGCAGTGGACAGCGAAACGAGCAGTACTTC

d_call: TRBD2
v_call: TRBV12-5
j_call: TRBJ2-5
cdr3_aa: CASGPGAGGETQYF
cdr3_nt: TGTGCTAGTGGTCCGGGAGCGGGAGGAGAGACCCAGTACTTC

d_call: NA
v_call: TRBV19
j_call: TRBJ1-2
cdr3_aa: CASSPWRGNYGYTF
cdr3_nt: TGTGCCAGTAGCCCCTGGAGGGGTAACTATGGCTACACCTTC

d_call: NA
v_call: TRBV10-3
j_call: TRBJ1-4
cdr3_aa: CATQSPAAGEKLFF
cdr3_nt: TGTGCCACCCAAAGTCCGGCCGCCGGGGAAAAACTGTTTTTT

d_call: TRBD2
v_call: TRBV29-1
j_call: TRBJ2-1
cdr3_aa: CSITKGLAGNNEQFF
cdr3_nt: TGCAGCATAACGAAAGGACTAGCTGGGAACAATGAGCAGTTCTTC

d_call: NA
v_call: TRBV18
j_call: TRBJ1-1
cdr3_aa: CASSLQIENTEAFF
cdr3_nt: TGTGCCAGCTCACTACAGATAGAGAACACTGAAGCTTTCTTT

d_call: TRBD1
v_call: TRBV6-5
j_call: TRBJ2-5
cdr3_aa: CASSSHRGPQETQYF
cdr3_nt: TGTGCCAGCAGTTCCCACAGGGGCCCTCAAGAGACCCAGTACTTC

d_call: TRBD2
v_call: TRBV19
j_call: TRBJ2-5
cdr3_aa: CASSPAGERWETQYF
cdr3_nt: TGTGCCAGTAGTCCAGCGGGGGAGAGGTGGGAGACCCAGTACTTC

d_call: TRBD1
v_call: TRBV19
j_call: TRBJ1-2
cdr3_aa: CASSPRPGTGRDGYTF
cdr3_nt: TGTGCCAGTAGTCCCCGTCCCGGGACAGGGAGAGATGGCTACACCTTC

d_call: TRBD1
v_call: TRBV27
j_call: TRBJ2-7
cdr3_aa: CASSLRQGLNEQYF
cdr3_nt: TGTGCCAGCAGTTTAAGACAGGGTCTGAACGAGCAGTACTTC

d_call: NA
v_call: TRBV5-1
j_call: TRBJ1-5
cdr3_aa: CASSLGPGNQPQHF
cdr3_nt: TGCGCCAGCAGCCTGGGGCCCGGCAATCAGCCCCAGCATTTT

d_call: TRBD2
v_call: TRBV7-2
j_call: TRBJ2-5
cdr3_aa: CASSPVGLAGGTQYF
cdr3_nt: TGTGCCAGCAGCCCCGTGGGCCTAGCGGGAGGGACCCAGTACTTC

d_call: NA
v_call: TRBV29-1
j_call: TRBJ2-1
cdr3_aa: CSVPGGSYNEQFF
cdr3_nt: TGCAGCGTGCCCGGCGGGTCCTACAATGAGCAGTTCTTC

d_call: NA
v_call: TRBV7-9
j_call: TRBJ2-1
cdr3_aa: CASSGRTVKISSYNEQFF
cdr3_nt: TGTGCCAGCAGCGGCCGGACAGTTAAAATTAGCTCCTACAATGAGCAGTTCTTC

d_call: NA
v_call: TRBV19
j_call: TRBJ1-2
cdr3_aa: CASSMMRVGNNYGYTF
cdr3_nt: TGTGCCAGTAGTATGATGAGGGTTGGGAATAACTATGGCTACACCTTC

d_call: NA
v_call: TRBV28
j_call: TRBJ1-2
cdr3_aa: CASSLTVNYGYTF
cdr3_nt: TGTGCCAGCAGTTTGACAGTGAACTATGGCTACACCTTC

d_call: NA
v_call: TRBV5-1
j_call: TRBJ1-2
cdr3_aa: CASSLDGDYGYTF
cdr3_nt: TGCGCCAGCAGCTTGGACGGTGACTATGGCTACACCTTC

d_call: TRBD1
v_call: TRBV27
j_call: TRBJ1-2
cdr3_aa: CASLPRSGQGYGYTF
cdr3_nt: TGTGCCAGCTTACCCAGATCGGGACAGGGCTATGGCTACACCTTC

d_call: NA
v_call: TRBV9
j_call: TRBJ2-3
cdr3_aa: CASSASTDTQYF
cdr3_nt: TGTGCCAGCAGCGCATCCACAGATACGCAGTATTTT

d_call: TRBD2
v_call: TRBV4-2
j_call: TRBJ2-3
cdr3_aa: CASSQDSGRGPDTQYF
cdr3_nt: TGTGCCAGCAGCCAAGATAGCGGGAGGGGTCCAGATACGCAGTATTTT

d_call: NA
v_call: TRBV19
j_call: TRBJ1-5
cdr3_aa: CASSIAGIGQPQHF
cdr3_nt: TGTGCCAGTAGTATAGCAGGGATCGGTCAGCCCCAGCATTTT

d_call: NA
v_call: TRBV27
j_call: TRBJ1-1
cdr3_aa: CASSLLGDTEAFF
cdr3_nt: TGTGCCAGCAGCTTACTAGGGGACACTGAAGCTTTCTTT

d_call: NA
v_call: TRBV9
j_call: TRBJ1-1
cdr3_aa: CASSVVAGEGGTEAFF
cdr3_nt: TGTGCCAGCAGCGTAGTTGCAGGGGAGGGGGGCACTGAAGCTTTCTTT